The 8 T cell receptor beta chains listed next were all sequenced from one sample in a study of blood T cell repertoires in COVID-19 (dated by TCRdb to about 2020). To prepare the library, the immunoSEQ multiplex PCR assay was applied. TCRdb re-hosts the immuneACCESS table, in-frame sequences only. Its copies lack some clones; in the studies checked, an unresolved V gene accounts for under half of them, and the cause for the rest is not known. The sample table shows 150,000 or so clones, and 85% to 90% are seen once. Less than 2% of the sample is held by the ten biggest clonotypes. Sequenced input: peripheral blood. Receptors originate from a woman between 55 and 75 years old with acute or convalescent COVID-19.

This chain links TRBV19 with TRBJ1-3; D unresolved. V lost 3 bases, J lost 4 bases, and 10 bases lay in between. Germline V gene sequence: CDR1 LNHDA, CDR2 SQIVND (reference sequence). The CDR3 runs 14 residues. In nucleotides, the CDR3 is TGTGCCAGTAGTATCACTCCTTCGGGAAACACCATATATTTT. It codes for CASSITPSGNTIYF.

This clone was seen more than once but under ten times. The chain is built from TRBV30 and TRBJ1-3; D gene unclear. V was clipped by 0 bases and J by 0 bases, with 12 bases between them. Looked up from germline, CDR1 is GTSNPN and CDR2 is SVGIG (reference sequence). This CDR3 is built from 16 residues. The CDR3 region is CAWSVLTRSSGNTIYF. The CDR3 DNA reads TGTGCCTGGAGTGTACTAACTCGAAGCTCTGGAAACACCATATATTTT.

The rearrangement links TRBV3-1 (or the pseudogene TRBV3-2) to TRBJ2-5; 7 bases are shared with TRBD1. V shed 3 bases, J shed 3 bases, and the junction held 7 bases outside the gene matches. Germline V gene lookup returns CDR1 LGHDT and CDR2 YNNKEL (reference sequence). This CDR3 comprises 15 residues. Written as DNA, the CDR3 is TGTGCCAGCAGCCAGCCCTGGGGACAGAAAGAGACCCAGTACTTC. This translates into CASSQPWGQKETQYF.

The chain combines TRBV30 with TRBJ1-6, with TRBD1 as a possible D gene (5 bases). Germline lookup yields CDR1 GTSNPN and CDR2 SVGIG (reference sequence). This CDR3 spans 15 amino acids. The V end lost 5 bases, the J end lost 0 bases, and 11 bases lay between the germline ends. This CDR3 reads CAWGRESSYNSPLHF. The CDR3 nucleotides read TGTGCCTGGGGCAGGGAAAGCTCCTATAATTCACCCCTCCACTTT.

V gene TRBV5-1 combines with J gene TRBJ2-7; 7 positions agree with TRBD1. The CDR3 loop spans 15 amino acids. Germline CDR1 reads SGHRS; CDR2 reads YFSETQ. Trimming removed 4 bases from V and 2 bases from J; junction bases left unmatched: 9. The chain's CDR3 is CASSPRTGEPYEQYF. The CDR3 bases are TGCGCCAGCAGCCCAAGGACAGGAGAACCCTACGAGCAGTACTTC.

This sequence joins TRBV25-1 and TRBJ2-3, with 7 bases lining up with TRBD1. Germline CDR1 MGHDK, CDR2 SYGVNS. Germline trimming cut 4 bases from V and 6 bases from J; bases unmatched to any gene: 13. The CDR3 contains 16 residues. CDR3 in amino acids: CASSALGTASDDTQYF. The DNA for the CDR3 is TGTGCCAGCAGTGCCCTCGGGACAGCCTCAGACGATACGCAGTATTTT.

This chain links TRBV28 with TRBJ1-4, with a tentative D call TRBD1 (6 bases). Trimming took off 7 bases at V and 7 bases at J, with 19 bases between the two ends. CDR3 length: 15 amino acids. The germline V gene encodes CDR1 MDHEN and CDR2 SYDVKM. CDR3 residues: CASIPGGQQGEKLFF. DNA of the CDR3: TGTGCCAGCATCCCGGGTGGACAACAGGGTGAAAAACTGTTTTTT.

The chain joins TRBV12-3 or TRBV12-4 to TRBJ1-3; D uncertain. V lost 5 bases to trimming and J lost 2 bases, with 4 bases between them. The CDR3 covers 12 residues. Here the CDR3 DNA reads TGTGCCAGCAGTCTAACTGGAAACACCATATATTTT. It translates to CASSLTGNTIYF.